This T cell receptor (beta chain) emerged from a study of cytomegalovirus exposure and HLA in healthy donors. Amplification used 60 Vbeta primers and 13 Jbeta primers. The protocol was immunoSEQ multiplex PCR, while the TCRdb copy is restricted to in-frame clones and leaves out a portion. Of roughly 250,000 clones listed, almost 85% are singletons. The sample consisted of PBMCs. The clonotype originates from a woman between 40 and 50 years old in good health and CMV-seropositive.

The CDR3 nucleotides are TGTGCCAGCAGGGGGCTAGCGGGAAGTGAGCAGTACTTC. This codes for CASRGLAGSEQYF. V gene TRBV2 combines with J gene TRBJ2-7; 9 nucleotides agree with TRBD2. The germline gives CDR1 SNHLY, CDR2 FYNNEI. The junction had 7 bases not matched to a gene; V was cut back by 6 bases and J by 7 bases. This CDR3 comprises 13 residues.